The sequence of this T cell receptor beta chain was determined in a study of T cells in Graves' hyperthyroidism and ophthalmopathy. This clonotype has at least ten counts. The CDR3 spans 17 residues. Germline CDR1 and CDR2: SGHRS and YFSETQ. V dropped 4 bases and J dropped 6 bases, with 24 bases sitting between them. Amplified TCR beta CDR3 regions came from RNA transcripts. TCR CDR3 regions were first amplified by RT-PCR with HTBI primers. In TCRdb, the multiplex PCR reads were re-called with MiXCR into one record per CDR3 protein. This table has a few hundred thousand distinct CDR3 sequences, roughly 15% appearing once.

The chain links TRBV5-1 to TRBJ2-3; D is possibly TRBD2 (6 bases). The material sequenced was blood. The sequence was obtained from an older woman with Graves' ophthalmopathy. CDR3 coding DNA: TGCGCCAGCAGCGACCCCCGGGACCGGGAGTTCCGTGATACGCAGTATTTT. Translated, it gives CASSDPRDREFRDTQYF.